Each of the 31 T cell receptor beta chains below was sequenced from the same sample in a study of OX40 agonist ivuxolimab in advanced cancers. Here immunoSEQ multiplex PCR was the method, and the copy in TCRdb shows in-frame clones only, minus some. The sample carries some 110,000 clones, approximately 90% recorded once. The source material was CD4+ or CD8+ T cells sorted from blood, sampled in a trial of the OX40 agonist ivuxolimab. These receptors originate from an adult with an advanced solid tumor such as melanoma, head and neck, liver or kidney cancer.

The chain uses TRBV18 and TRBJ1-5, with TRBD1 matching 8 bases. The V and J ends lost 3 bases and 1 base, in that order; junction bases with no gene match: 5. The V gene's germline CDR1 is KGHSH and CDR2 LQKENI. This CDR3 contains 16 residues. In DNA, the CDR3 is TGTGCCAGCTCACCTGTCGGGACAGGAAGCAATCAGCCCCAGCATTTT. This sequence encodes CASSPVGTGSNQPQHF.

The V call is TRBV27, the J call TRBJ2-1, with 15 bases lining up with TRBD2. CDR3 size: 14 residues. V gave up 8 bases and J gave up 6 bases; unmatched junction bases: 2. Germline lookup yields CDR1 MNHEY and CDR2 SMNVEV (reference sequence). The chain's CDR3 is CASRGLAGGNEQFF. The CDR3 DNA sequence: TGTGCCAGCCGGGGACTAGCGGGGGGCAATGAGCAGTTCTTC.

CDR3 protein: CASSLGVRGSTDTQYF. DNA for the CDR3: TGTGCCAGCAGCTTAGGGGTTCGGGGGAGCACAGATACGCAGTATTTT. This chain joins TRBV7-3 and TRBJ2-3; a possible D gene is TRBD2 (6 bases). Trimming shortened V by 2 bases and J by 0 bases, and 12 bases separated the two germline ends. Germline assignment: CDR1 SGHTA and CDR2 FQGTGA. The CDR3 is made up of 16 amino acids. The entire variable domain, with the rest obtained from reference TRBV7-3 and TRBJ2-3, is as follows: GAGVSQTPSNKVTEKGKYVELRCDPISGHTALYWYRQSLGQGPEFLIYFQGTGAADDSGLPNDRFFAVRPEGSVSTLKIQRTERGDSAVYLCASSLGVRGSTDTQYFGPGTRLTVL.

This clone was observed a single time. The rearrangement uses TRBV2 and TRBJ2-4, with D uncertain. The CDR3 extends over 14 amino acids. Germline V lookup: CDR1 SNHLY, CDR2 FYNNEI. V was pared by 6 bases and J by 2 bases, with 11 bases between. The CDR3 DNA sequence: TGTGCCAGCAGAAATAGGGCGACCAAAAACATTCAGTACTTC. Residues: CASRNRATKNIQYF. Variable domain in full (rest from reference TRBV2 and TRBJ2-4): EPEVTQTPSHQVTQMGQEVILRCVPISNHLYFYWYRQILGQKVEFLVSFYNNEISEKSEIFDDQFSVERPDGSNFTLKIRSTKLEDSAMYFCASRNRATKNIQYFGAGTRLSVL.

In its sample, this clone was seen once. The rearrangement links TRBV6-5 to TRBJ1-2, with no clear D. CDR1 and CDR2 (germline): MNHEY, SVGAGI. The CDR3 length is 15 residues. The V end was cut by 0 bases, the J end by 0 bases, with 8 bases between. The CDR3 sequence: CASSYSGLANYGYTF. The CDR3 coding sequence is TGTGCCAGCAGTTACTCTGGCCTGGCTAACTATGGCTACACCTTC.

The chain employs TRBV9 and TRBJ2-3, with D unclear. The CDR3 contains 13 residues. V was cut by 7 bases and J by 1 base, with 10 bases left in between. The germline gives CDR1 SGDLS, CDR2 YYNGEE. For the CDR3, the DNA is TGTGCCAGCGGTCGAAAGCGCACAGATACGCAGTATTTT. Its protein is CASGRKRTDTQYF.

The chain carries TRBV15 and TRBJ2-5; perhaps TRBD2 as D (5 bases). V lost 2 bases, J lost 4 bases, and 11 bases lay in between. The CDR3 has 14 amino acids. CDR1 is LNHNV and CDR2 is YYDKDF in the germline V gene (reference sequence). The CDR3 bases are TGTGCCACCAGCAGAACTAGTGACGGAGAGACCCAGTACTTC. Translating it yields CATSRTSDGETQYF.

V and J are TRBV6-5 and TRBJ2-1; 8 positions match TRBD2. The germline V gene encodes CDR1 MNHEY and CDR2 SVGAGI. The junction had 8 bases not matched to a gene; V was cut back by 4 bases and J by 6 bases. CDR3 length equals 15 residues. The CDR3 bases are TGTGCCAGCAGTTTTGGGCGCGGGAGGAGCAATGAGCAGTTCTTC. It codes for CASSFGRGRSNEQFF.

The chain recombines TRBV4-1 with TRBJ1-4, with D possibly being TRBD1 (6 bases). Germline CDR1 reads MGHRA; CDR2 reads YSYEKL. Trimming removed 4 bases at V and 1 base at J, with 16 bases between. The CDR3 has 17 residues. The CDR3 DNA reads TGCGCCAGCAGCCTAAGGGGGTACCGGGGAACTAATGAAAAACTGTTTTTT. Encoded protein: CASSLRGYRGTNEKLFF.

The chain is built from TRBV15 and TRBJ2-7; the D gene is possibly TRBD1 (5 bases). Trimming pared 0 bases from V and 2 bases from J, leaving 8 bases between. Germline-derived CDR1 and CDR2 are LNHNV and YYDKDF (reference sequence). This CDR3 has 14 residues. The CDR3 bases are TGTGCCACCAGCAGAGACAGGGTCACCTACGAGCAGTACTTC. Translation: CATSRDRVTYEQYF.

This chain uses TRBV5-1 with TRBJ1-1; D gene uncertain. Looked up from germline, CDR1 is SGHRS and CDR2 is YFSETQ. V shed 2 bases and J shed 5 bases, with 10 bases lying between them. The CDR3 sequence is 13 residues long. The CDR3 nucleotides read TGCGCCAGCAGCTTCTTCGGAGGGACTGAAGCTTTCTTT. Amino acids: CASSFFGGTEAFF.

The chain's CDR3 is CASSAGGNYNSPLHF. CDR3 sequence (DNA): TGTGCCAGTAGTGCAGGGGGCAACTATAATTCACCCCTCCACTTT. J is TRBJ1-6 and V is TRBV19, with TRBD1 matching 8 bases. This CDR3 region has 15 residues. In germline, CDR1 is LNHDA, CDR2 SQIVND (reference sequence). The J segment lost 3 bases and the V segment lost 5 bases, leaving 3 bases of the junction unmatched.

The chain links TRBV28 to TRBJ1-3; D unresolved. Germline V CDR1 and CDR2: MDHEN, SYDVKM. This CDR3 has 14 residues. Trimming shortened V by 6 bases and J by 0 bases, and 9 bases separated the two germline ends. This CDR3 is CASRDSVSGNTIYF. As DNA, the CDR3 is TGTGCCAGCAGGGACTCGGTCTCTGGAAACACCATATATTTT.

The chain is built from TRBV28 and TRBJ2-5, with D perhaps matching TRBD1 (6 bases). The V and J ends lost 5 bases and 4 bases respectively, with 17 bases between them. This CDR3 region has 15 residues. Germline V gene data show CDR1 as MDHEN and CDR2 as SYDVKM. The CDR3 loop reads CASSADSPNLETQYF. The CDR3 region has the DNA TGTGCCAGCAGTGCGGACAGCCCAAACCTAGAGACCCAGTACTTC.

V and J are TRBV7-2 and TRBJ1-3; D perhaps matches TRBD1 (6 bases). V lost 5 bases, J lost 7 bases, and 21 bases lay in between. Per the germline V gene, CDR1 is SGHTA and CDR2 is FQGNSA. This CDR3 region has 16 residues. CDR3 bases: TGTGCCAGCAGCCCCCGACAGGACTTTCTCGGGAACACCATATATTTT. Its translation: CASSPRQDFLGNTIYF.

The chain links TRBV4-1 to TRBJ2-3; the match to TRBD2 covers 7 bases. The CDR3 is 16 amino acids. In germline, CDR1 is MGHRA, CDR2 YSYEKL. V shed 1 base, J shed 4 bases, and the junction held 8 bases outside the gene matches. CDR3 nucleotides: TGCGCCAGCAGCCAAGGGCGGGAGTACGTCGCAGATACGCAGTATTTT. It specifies CASSQGREYVADTQYF.

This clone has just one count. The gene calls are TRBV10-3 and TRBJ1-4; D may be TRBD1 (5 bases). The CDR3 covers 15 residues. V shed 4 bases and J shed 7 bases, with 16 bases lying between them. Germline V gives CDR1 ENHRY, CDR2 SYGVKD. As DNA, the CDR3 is TGTGCCATCAGTGGGGGGACCGCGGGGAGTGAAAAACTGTTTTTT. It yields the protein CAISGGTAGSEKLFF.

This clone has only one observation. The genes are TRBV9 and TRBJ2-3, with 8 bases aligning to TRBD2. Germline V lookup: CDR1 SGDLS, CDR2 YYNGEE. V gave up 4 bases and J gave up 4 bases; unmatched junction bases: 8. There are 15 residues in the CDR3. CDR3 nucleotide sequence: TGTGCCAGCAGCCCCGGCGGGAGGTCGGCAGATACGCAGTATTTT. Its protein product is CASSPGGRSADTQYF.

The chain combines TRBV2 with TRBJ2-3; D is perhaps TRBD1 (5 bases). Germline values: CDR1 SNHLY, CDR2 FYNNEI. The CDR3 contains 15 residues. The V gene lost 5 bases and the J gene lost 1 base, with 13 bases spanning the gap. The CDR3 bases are TGTGCCAGCAGTCGACAGCAACTTGGCACAGATACGCAGTATTTT. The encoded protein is CASSRQQLGTDTQYF.

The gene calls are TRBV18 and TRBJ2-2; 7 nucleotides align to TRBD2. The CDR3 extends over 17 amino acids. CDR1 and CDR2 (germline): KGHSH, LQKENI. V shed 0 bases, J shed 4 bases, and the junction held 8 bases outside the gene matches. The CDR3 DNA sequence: TGTGCCAGCTCACCACCGACGGGGATAGCGGGCACCGGGGAGCTGTTTTTT. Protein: CASSPPTGIAGTGELFF.

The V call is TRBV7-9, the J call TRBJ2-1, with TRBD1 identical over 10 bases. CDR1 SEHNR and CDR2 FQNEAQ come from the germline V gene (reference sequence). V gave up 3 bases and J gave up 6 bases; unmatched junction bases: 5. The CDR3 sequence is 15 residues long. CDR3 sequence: CASSLSGTGVNEQFF. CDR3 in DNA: TGTGCCAGCAGCTTGTCGGGGACAGGGGTCAATGAGCAGTTCTTC.

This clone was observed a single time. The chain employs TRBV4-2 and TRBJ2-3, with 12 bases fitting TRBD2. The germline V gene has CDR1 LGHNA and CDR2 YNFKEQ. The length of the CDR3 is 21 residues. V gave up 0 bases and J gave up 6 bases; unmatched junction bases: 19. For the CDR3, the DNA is TGTGCCAGCAGCCAAGAAGTTGGACCGCGACCTAGCGGGAGGGCCTCTGATACGCAGTATTTT. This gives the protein CASSQEVGPRPSGRASDTQYF.

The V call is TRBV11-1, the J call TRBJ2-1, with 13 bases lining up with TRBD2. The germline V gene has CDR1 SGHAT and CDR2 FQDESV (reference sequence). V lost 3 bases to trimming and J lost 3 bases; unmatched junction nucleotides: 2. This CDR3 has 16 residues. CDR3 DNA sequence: TGTGCCAGCAGCTTTGGGACTAGCGGGATCTACAATGAGCAGTTCTTC. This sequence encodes CASSFGTSGIYNEQFF.

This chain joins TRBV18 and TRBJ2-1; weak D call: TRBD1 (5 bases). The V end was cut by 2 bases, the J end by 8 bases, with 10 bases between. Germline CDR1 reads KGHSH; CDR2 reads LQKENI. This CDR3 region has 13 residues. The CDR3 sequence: CASSPSREHEQFF. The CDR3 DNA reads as TGTGCCAGCTCACCATCCAGGGAACATGAGCAGTTCTTC.

DNA for the CDR3: TGTGCCTGGGAACAGGGCGCGGGGACCCAGTACTTC. Translating gives CAWEQGAGTQYF. The chain recombines TRBV30 with TRBJ2-5; maybe TRBD1 (6 bases). Germline V gene data show CDR1 as GTSNPN and CDR2 as SVGIG (reference sequence). Trimming cost V 5 bases and J 7 bases, with 14 bases left between them. The CDR3 has 12 amino acids.

CDR3 protein: CASSYTGTRSTDTQYF. CDR3 bases: TGTGCCAGCAGCTATACCGGGACTAGGAGCACAGATACGCAGTATTTT. This sequence joins TRBV11-2 and TRBJ2-3; 8 bases agree with TRBD2. Germline loops: CDR1 SGHAT, CDR2 FQNNGV. The junction had 6 bases not matched to a gene; V was cut back by 4 bases and J by 0 bases. The CDR3 extends over 16 amino acids.

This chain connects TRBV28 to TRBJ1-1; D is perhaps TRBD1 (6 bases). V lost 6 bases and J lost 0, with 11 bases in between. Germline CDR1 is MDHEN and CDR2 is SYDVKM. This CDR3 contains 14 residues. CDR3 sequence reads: CASRPGDLNTEAFF. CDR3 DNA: TGTGCCAGCAGGCCAGGGGACTTGAACACTGAAGCTTTCTTT.

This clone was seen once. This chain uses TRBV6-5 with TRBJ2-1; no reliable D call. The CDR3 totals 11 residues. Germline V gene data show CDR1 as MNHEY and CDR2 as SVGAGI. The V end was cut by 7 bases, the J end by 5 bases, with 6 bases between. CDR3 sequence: CASTRDNEQFF. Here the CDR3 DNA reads TGTGCCAGCACCCGTGACAATGAGCAGTTCTTC.

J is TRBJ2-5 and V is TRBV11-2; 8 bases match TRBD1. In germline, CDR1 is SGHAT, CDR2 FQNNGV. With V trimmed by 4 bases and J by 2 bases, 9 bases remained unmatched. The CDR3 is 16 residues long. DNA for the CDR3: TGTGCCAGCAGCTCCCGGACAGGGTGGGGTCAAGAGACCCAGTACTTC. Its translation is CASSSRTGWGQETQYF.

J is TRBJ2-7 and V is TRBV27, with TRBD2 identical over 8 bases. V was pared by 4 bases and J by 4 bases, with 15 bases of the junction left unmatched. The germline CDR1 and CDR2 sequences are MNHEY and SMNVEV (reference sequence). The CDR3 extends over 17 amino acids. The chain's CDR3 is CASSSSTWTGGSYEQYF. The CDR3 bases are TGTGCCAGCAGTTCCTCGACTTGGACGGGAGGGTCGTACGAGCAGTACTTC.

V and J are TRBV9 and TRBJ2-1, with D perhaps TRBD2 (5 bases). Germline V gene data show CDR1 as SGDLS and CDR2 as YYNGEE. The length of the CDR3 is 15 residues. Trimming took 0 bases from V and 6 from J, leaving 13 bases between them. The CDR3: CASSVGAAAINEQFF. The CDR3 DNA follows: TGTGCCAGCAGCGTAGGAGCGGCCGCCATCAATGAGCAGTTCTTC.